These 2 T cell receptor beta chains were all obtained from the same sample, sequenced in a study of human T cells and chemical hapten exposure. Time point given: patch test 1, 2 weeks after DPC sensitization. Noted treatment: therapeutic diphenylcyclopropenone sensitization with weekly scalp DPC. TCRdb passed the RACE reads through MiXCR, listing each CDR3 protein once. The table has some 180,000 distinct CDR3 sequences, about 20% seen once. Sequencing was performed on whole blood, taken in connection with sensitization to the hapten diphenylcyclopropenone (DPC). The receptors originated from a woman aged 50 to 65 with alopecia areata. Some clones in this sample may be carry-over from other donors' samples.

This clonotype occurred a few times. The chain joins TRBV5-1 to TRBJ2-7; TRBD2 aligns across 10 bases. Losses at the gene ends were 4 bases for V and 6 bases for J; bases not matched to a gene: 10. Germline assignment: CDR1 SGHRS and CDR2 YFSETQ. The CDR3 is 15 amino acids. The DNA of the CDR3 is TGCGCCAGCAGCGTATCTAGCGGGAGCTTCTCCGAGCAGTACTTC. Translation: CASSVSSGSFSEQYF.

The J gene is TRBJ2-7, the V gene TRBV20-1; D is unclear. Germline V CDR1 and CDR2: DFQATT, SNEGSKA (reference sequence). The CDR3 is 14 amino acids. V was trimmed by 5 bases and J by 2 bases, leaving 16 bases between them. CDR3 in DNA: TGCAGTGCTTTCTCGTTGGTGTCGACCTACGAGCAGTACTTC. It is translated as CSAFSLVSTYEQYF.